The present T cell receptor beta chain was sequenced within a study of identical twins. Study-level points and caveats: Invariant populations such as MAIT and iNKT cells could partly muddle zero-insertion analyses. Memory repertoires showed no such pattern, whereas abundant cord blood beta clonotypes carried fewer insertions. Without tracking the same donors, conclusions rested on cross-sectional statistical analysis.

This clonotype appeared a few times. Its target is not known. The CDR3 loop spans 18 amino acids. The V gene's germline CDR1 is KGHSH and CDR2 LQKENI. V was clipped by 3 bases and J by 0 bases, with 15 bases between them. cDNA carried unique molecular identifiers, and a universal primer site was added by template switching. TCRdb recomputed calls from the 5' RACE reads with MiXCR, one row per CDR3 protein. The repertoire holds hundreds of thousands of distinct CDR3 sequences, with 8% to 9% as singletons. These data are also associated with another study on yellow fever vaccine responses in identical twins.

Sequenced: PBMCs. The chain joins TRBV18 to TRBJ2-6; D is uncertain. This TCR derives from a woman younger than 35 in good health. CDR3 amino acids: CASSPRPKFPSGANVLTF. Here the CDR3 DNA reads TGTGCCAGCTCACCTAGACCCAAATTCCCCTCTGGGGCCAACGTCCTGACTTTC. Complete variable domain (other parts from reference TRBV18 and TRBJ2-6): NAGVMQNPRHLVRRRGQEARLRCSPMKGHSHVYWYRQLPEEGLKFMVYLQKENIIDESGMPKERFSAEFPKEGPSILRIQQVVRGDSAAYFCASSPRPKFPSGANVLTFGAGSRLTVL.